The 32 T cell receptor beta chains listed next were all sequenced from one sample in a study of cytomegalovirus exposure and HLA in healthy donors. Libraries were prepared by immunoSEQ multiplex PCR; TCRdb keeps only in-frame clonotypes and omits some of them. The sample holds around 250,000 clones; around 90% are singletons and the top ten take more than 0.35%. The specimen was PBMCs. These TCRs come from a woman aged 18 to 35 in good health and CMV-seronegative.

The DNA for the CDR3 is TGCGCCAGCAGTGGTGCCCTCCGCGGGGCGAATCAAGAGACCCAGTACTTC. Its translation is CASSGALRGANQETQYF. This rearrangement joins TRBV10-2 to TRBJ2-5; possible D gene TRBD2, 6 bases. The germline V and J ends were trimmed by 4 bases and 2 bases, with 20 bases remaining between them. The CDR3 spans 17 residues. CDR1 WSHSY and CDR2 SAAADI come from the germline V gene.

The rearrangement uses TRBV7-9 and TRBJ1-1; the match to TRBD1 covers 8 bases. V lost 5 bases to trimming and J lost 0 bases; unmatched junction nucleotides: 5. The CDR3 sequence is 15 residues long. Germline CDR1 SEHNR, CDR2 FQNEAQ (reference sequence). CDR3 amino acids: CASSPRQGMNTEAFF. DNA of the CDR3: TGTGCCAGCAGCCCTCGACAGGGGATGAACACTGAAGCTTTCTTT.

The CDR3 here is CSVPGSRTEAFF. In DNA, the CDR3 is TGCAGCGTTCCGGGGAGTCGCACTGAAGCTTTCTTT. The V gene is TRBV29-1, the J gene TRBJ1-1; no reliable D call. This CDR3 has 12 amino acids. V was shortened by 5 bases and J by 4 bases, with 11 bases between the two germline ends. From germline, CDR1 is SQVTM and CDR2 ANQGSEA.

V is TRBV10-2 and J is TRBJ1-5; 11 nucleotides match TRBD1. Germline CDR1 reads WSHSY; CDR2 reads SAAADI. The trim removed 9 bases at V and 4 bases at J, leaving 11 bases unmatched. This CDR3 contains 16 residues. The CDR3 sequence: CASRNPGTGGNQPQHF. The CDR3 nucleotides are TGCGCCAGTAGAAATCCCGGGACAGGGGGGAATCAGCCCCAGCATTTT.

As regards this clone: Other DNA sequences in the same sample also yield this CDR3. CDR3 protein: CASSLAGQGRSPLHF. In DNA, the CDR3 is TGCGCCAGCAGCTTGGCGGGACAGGGGAGGTCACCCCTCCACTTT. This chain connects TRBV5-1 to TRBJ1-6; 10 positions match TRBD1. The V gene's germline CDR1 is SGHRS and CDR2 YFSETQ. CDR3 length equals 15 residues. The V gene end was trimmed by 0 bases and the J gene end by 10 bases; junction bases not matched to a gene: 4.

In nucleotides, the CDR3 is TGCGCCAGCAGCCAAGGGGGGCGGACTGAAGCTTTCTTT. This encodes CASSQGGRTEAFF. The chain recombines TRBV4-1 with TRBJ1-1; weak D call: TRBD1 (6 bases). Trimming pared 1 base from V and 5 bases from J, leaving 8 bases between. The CDR3 is 13 residues long. Germline CDR1 MGHRA, CDR2 YSYEKL.

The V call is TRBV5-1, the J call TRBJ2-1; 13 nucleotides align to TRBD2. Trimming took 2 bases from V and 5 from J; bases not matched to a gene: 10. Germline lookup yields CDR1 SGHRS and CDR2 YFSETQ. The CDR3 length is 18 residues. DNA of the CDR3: TGCGCCAGCAGCTTTGGACTAGCGGGGGATCCGTTAGACAATGAGCAGTTCTTC. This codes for CASSFGLAGDPLDNEQFF.

The CDR3 here is CASSFRQGTNYGYTF. In DNA form, the CDR3 reads TGTGCCAGCAGTTTTAGACAGGGTACGAACTATGGCTACACCTTC. The chain links TRBV6-6 to TRBJ1-2; 7 nucleotides match TRBD1. The trim removed 4 bases at V and 2 bases at J, leaving 7 bases unmatched. CDR3 length: 15 amino acids. Germline V CDR1 and CDR2: MNHNY, SVGAGI (reference sequence).

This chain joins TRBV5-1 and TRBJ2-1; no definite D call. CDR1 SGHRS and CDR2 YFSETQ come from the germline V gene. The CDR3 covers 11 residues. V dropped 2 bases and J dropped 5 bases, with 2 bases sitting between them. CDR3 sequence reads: CASSFNNEQFF. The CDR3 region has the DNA TGCGCCAGCAGCTTTAACAATGAGCAGTTCTTC.

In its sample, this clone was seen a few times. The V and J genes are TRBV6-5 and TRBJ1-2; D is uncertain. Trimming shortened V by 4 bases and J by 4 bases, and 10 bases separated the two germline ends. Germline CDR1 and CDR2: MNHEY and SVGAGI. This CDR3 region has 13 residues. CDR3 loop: CASSSPSLYGYTF. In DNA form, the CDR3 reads TGTGCCAGCAGTTCCCCCAGTCTCTATGGCTACACCTTC.

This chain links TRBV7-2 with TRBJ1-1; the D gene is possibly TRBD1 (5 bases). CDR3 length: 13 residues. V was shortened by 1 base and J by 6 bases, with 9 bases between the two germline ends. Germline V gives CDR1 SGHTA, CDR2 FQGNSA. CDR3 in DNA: TGTGCCAGCAGCTTAGAGGGGTTGTCTGAAGCTTTCTTT. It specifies CASSLEGLSEAFF.

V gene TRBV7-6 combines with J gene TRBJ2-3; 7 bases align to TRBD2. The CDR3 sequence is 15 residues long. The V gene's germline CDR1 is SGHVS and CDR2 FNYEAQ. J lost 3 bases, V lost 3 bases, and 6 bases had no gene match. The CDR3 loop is CASSLGGGRTDTQYF. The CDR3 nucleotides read TGTGCCAGCAGCTTGGGCGGGGGTCGTACAGATACGCAGTATTTT.

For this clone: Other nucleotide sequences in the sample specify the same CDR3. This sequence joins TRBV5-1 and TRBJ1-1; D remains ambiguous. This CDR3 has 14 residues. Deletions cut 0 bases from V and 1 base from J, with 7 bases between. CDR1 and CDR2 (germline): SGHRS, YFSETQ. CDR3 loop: CASSLGAGNTEAFF. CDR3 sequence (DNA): TGCGCCAGCAGCTTGGGGGCAGGGAACACTGAAGCTTTCTTT.

The CDR3 DNA is TGCGCCAGCAGTGCCCGTATAGCGGGTAACAATGAGCAGTTCTTC. Amino acids: CASSARIAGNNEQFF. This chain connects TRBV4-3 to TRBJ2-1, with 7 bases aligning to TRBD2. CDR3 length: 15 residues. V gave up 6 bases and J gave up 5 bases; unmatched junction bases: 10. The V gene's germline CDR1 is LGHNA and CDR2 YSLEER.

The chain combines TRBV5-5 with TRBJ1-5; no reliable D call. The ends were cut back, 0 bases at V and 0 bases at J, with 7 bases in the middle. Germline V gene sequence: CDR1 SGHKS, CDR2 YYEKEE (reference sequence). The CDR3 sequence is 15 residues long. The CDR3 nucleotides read TGTGCCAGCAGCTTGGAGGAGTATAGCAATCAGCCCCAGCATTTT. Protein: CASSLEEYSNQPQHF.

The CDR3 sequence is CASSRGQELNTEAFF. The CDR3 bases are TGCGCCAGCAGCCGGGGACAGGAGTTGAACACTGAAGCTTTCTTT. This rearrangement joins TRBV5-1 to TRBJ1-1; 8 bases line up with TRBD1. The ends lost 4 bases at V and 0 bases at J; junction bases unmatched: 5. Germline CDR1 and CDR2: SGHRS and YFSETQ. The CDR3 loop spans 15 amino acids.

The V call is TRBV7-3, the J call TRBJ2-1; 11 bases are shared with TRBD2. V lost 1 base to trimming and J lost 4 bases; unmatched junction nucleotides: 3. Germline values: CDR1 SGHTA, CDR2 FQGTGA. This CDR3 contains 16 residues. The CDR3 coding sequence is TGTGCCAGCAGCTTAAAGGCTAGCGGGGGGTACAATGAGCAGTTCTTC. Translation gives CASSLKASGGYNEQFF. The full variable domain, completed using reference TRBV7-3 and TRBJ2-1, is GAGVSQTPSNKVTEKGKYVELRCDPISGHTALYWYRQSLGQGPEFLIYFQGTGAADDSGLPNDRFFAVRPEGSVSTLKIQRTERGDSAVYLCASSLKASGGYNEQFFGPGTRLTVL.

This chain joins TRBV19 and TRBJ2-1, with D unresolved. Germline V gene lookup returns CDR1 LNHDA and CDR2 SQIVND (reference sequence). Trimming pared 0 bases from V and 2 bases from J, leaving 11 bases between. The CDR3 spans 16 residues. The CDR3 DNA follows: TGTGCCAGTAGTATAGATGTCAGGAACACCTACAATGAGCAGTTCTTC. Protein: CASSIDVRNTYNEQFF.

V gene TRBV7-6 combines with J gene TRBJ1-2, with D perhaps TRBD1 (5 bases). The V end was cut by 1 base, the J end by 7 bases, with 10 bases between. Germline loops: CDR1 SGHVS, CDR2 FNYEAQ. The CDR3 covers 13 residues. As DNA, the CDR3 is TGTGCCAGCAGCTTAGGGGGGGGTTCTGGCTACACCTTC. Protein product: CASSLGGGSGYTF.

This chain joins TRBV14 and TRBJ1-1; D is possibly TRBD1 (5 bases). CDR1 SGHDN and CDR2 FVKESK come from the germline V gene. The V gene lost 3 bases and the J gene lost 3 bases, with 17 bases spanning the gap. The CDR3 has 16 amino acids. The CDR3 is CASSQSSSGIDTEAFF. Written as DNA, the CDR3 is TGTGCCAGCAGCCAGTCCTCGTCAGGGATAGACACTGAAGCTTTCTTT. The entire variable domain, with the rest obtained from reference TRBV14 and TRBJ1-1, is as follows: EAGVTQFPSHSVIEKGQTVTLRCDPISGHDNLYWYRRVMGKEIKFLLHFVKESKQDESGMPNNRFLAERTGGTYSTLKVQPAELEDSGVYFCASSQSSSGIDTEAFFGQGTRLTVV.

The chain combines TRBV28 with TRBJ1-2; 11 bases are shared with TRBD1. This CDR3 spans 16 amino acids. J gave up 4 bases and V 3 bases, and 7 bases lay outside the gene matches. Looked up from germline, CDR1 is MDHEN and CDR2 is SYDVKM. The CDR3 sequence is CASSFAGQGVLYGYTF. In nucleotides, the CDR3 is TGTGCCAGCAGTTTTGCGGGACAGGGGGTCCTCTATGGCTACACCTTC.

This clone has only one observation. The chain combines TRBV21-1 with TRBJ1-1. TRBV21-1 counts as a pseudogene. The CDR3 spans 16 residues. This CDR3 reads CASSNGDSRGNTEAFF. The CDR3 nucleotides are TGTGCCAGCAGCAATGGAGACTCCCGGGGGAACACTGAAGCTTTCTTT.

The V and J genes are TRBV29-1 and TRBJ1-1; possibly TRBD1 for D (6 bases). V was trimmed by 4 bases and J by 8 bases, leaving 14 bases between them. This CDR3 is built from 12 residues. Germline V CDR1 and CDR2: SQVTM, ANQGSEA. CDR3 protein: CSVVSMDREAFF. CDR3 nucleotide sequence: TGCAGCGTTGTGTCGATGGACAGAGAAGCTTTCTTT.

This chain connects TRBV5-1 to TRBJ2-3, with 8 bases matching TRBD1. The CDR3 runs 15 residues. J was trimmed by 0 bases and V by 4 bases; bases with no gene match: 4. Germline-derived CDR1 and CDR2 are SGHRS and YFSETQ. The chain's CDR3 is CASSQDRASTDTQYF. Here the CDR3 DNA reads TGCGCCAGCAGCCAGGACAGGGCTAGCACAGATACGCAGTATTTT.

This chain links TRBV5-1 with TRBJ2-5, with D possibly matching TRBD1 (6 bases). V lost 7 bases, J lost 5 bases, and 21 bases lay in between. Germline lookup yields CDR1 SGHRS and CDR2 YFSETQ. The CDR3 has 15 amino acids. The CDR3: CASRPTGLLAETQYF. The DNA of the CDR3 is TGCGCCAGCCGACCGACAGGACTCCTGGCGGAGACCCAGTACTTC. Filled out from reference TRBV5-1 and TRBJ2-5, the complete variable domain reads KAGVTQTPRYLIKTRGQQVTLSCSPISGHRSVSWYQQTPGQGLQFLFEYFSETQRNKGNFPGRFSGRQFSNSRSEMNVSTLELGDSALYLCASRPTGLLAETQYFGPGTRLLVL.

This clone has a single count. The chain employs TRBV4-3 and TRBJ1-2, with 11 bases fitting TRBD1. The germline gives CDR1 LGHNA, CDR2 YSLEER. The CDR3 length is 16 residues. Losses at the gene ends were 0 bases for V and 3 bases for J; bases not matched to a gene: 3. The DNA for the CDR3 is TGCGCCAGCAGCCAAGAAGGACAGGGGGCTTACTATGGCTACACCTTC. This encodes CASSQEGQGAYYGYTF.

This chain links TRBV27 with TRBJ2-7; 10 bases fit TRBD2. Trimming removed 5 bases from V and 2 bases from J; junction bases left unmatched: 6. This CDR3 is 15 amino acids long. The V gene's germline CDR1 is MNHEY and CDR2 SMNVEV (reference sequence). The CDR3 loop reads CASSASSGGPYEQYF. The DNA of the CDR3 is TGTGCCAGCAGTGCCTCTAGCGGGGGCCCCTACGAGCAGTACTTC.

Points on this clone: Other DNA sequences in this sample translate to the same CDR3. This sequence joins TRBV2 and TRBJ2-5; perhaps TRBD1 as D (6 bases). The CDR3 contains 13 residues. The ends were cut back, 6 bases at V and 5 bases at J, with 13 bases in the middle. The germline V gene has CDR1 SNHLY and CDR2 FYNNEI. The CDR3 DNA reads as TGTGCCAGCAGCCAGGGACAAGGGGAGACCCAGTACTTC. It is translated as CASSQGQGETQYF.

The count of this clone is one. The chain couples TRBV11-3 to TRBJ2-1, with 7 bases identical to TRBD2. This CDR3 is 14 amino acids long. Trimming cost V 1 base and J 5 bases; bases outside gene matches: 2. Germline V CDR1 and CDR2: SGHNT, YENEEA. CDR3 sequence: CASSLAGGNNEQFF. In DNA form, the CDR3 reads TGTGCCAGCAGCTTAGCGGGGGGAAACAATGAGCAGTTCTTC.

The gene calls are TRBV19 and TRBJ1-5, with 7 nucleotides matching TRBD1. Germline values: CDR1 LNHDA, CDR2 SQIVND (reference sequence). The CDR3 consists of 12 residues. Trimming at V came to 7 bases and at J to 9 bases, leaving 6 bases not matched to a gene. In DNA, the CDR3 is TGTGCCAGTACCATACAGGGGAGGCCCCAGCATTTT. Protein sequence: CASTIQGRPQHF.

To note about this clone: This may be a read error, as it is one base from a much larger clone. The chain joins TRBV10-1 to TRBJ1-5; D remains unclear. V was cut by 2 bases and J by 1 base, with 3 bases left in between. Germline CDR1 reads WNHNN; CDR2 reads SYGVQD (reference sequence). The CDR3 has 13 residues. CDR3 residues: CASSEGSNQPQHF. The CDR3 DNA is TGCGCCAGCAGTGAGGGCAGCAATCAGCCCCAGCATTTT.

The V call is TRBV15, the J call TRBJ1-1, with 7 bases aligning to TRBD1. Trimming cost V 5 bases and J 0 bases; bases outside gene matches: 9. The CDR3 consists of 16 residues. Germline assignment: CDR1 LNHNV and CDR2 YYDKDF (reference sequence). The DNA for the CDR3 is TGTGCCACCAGCTGGGGTGGGACAGCCATGAACACTGAAGCTTTCTTT. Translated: CATSWGGTAMNTEAFF.